This T cell receptor (beta chain) was sequenced during a study of T cell responses to AZD1222 COVID-19 vaccine. Findings of the study overall: In all cases, repertoires were sampled only after the peak T cell response.

Concerning this clone: Its antigen is unidentified.

The protocol was immunoSEQ multiplex PCR, while the TCRdb copy is restricted to in-frame clones and leaves out a portion. The sample yields more than 100,000 clones, roughly 87% seen once. The origin of this receptor is an adult in good health. The sample consisted of peripheral blood, taken on day 0 of AZD1222 vaccination.

In DNA, the CDR3 is TGTGCCAGCTCACCAGGCAGCTCTGCGAACACTGAAGCTTTCTTT. Its protein product is CASSPGSSANTEAFF. The chain has TRBV18 and TRBJ1-1; D unresolved. With 2 bases removed from V and 1 base from J, the gap between germline ends came to 11 bases. Germline CDR1 reads KGHSH; CDR2 reads LQKENI. The CDR3 length is 15 residues.